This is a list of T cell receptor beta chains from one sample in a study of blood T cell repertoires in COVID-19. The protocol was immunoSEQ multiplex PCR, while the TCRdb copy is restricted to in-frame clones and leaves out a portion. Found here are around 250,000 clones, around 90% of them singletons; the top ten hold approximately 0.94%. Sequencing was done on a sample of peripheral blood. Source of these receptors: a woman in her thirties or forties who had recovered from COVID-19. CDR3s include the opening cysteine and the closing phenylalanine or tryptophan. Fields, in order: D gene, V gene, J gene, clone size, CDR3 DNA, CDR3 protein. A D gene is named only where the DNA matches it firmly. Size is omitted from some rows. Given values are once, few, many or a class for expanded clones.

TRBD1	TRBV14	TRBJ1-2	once	TGTGCCAGCAGCCAGGGGACAGGGGATGGCTACACCTTC	CASSQGTGDGYTF
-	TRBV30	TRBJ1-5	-	TGTGCCTGGAGTCGTCAGAATAGCAATCAGCCCCAGCATTTT	CAWSRQNSNQPQHF
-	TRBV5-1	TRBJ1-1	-	TGCGCCAGCAGCTTTCAGACCATCGGGCAGGGTATAGGTGAAGCTTTCTTT	CASSFQTIGQGIGEAFF
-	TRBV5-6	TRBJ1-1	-	TGTGCCAGCAGCTTCCTTAGGGGGAAGAACACTGAAGCTTTCTTT	CASSFLRGKNTEAFF
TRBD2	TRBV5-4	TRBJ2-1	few	TGTGCCAGCAGCCCAAGGACTAGCACCTACAATGAGCAGTTCTTC	CASSPRTSTYNEQFF
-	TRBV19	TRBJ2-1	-	TGTGCCAGTAGTATAGCCGTAGGACTAAACGGCGAGCAGTTCTTC	CASSIAVGLNGEQFF
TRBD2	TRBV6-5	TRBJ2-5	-	TGTGCCAGCTATAGCGGGAGGACCCAAGAGACCCAGTACTTC	CASYSGRTQETQYF
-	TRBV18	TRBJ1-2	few	TGTGCCAGCTCACCACCCGCGGGCGCGGCTGGCTACACCTTC	CASSPPAGAAGYTF
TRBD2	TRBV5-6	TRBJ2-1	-	TGTGCCAGCAGCCTAGCGGGAGTCAATTTCAATGAGCAGTTCTTC	CASSLAGVNFNEQFF
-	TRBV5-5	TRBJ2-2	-	TGTGCCAGCAGCTTGGTCTACGCGAACACCGGGGAGCTGTTTTTT	CASSLVYANTGELFF
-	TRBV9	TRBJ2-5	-	TGTGCCAGCAGCCTCAGTTACAACCAAGAGACCCAGTACTTC	CASSLSYNQETQYF
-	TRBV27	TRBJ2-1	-	TGTGCCAGCAGTTTATCCGCCAGTTCCTACAATGAGCAGTTCTTC	CASSLSASSYNEQFF
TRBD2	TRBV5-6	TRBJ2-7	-	TGTGCCAGCAGCTTGGCCGGTATCGGGGGGGCCTACGAGCAGTACTTC	CASSLAGIGGAYEQYF
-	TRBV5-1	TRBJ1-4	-	TGCGCCAGCAGCTTGGGCGCGACTAATGAAAAACTGTTTTTT	CASSLGATNEKLFF
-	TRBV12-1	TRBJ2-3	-	TGTGCCAGCAGCGGTACGACTAGCGGGATCGCAGATACGCAGTATTTT	CASSGTTSGIADTQYF
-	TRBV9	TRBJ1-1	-	TGTGCCAGCAGTACCGGGACTCAGCTCACTGAAGCTTTCTTT	CASSTGTQLTEAFF
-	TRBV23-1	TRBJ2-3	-	TGCGCCAGCAGTCACCGGACAGACGGCACAGATACGCAGTATTTT	CASSHRTDGTDTQYF
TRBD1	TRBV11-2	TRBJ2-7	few	TGTGCCAGCAGCCCAGGGGGCTTAGCGAGCTCCTACGAGCAGTACTTC	CASSPGGLASSYEQYF
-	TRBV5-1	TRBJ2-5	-	TGCGCCAGCTCGAGGGGGCAAGAGACCCAGTACTTC	CASSRGQETQYF
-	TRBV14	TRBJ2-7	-	TGTGCCAGCAGCCAAGGCCGCGTCTCCTACGAGCAGTACTTC	CASSQGRVSYEQYF
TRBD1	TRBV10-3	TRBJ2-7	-	TGTGCCATCAGTGATCCGGGACAGGGCTACGAGCAGTACTTC	CAISDPGQGYEQYF
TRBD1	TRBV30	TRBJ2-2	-	TGTGCCTGGATGTGGGTGACAGGGGGCACCGGGGAGCTGTTTTTT	CAWMWVTGGTGELFF